This TCR beta chain was obtained from a study of blood T cell repertoires in COVID-19. Study at large: T cells, B-cell-depleted T cells, or PBMCs provided the cDNA or gDNA that served as material.

Authors' data handling: The authors estimated nucleated cell counts from reference gene primer amplification. Profiled with immunoSEQ multiplex PCR; TCRdb holds only in-frame clones, not every one. That table supplies the V and J calls and clone size; D and trimming were determined from the DNA. The profile shows 400,000 to 450,000 clones, about 89% of them singletons. Trimming removed 7 bases at V and 0 bases at J, with 16 bases between. This CDR3 has 16 residues. Germline loops: CDR1 MDHEN, CDR2 SYDVKM. The sequence was collected from a middle-aged woman with COVID-19, enrolled during active disease. The V gene is TRBV28, the J gene TRBJ1-3; D call uncertain. Sequencing input: peripheral blood. This CDR3 reads CASNRAPMISGNTIYF. The CDR3, as DNA: TGTGCCAGCAATAGAGCTCCGATGATCTCTGGAAACACCATATATTTT.